These 18 T cell receptor beta chains originate from one sample sequenced in a study of T cell responses to AZD1222 COVID-19 vaccine. Using immunoSEQ multiplex PCR, the repertoire was profiled, and TCRdb retains in-frame clones only, with some absent. This table has about 80,000 clones, 87% appearing once. The sample here was peripheral blood, taken on day 0 of AZD1222 vaccination. All receptors derive from an adult in good health.

This clone was detected only a few times. This chain uses TRBV14 with TRBJ1-1, with a tentative D call TRBD1 (5 bases). This CDR3 has 14 residues. The V gene lost 0 bases and the J gene lost 6 bases, with 11 bases spanning the gap. Germline CDR1 and CDR2: SGHDN and FVKESK. The CDR3: CASSQELGRPEAFF. CDR3 DNA sequence: TGTGCCAGCAGCCAAGAACTGGGGCGTCCTGAAGCTTTCTTT. The whole variable domain, filled in from reference TRBV14 and TRBJ1-1, reads EAGVTQFPSHSVIEKGQTVTLRCDPISGHDNLYWYRRVMGKEIKFLLHFVKESKQDESGMPNNRFLAERTGGTYSTLKVQPAELEDSGVYFCASSQELGRPEAFFGQGTRLTVV.

The chain has TRBV19 and TRBJ2-1, with 7 positions matching TRBD2. Unmatched junction bases numbered 5, after V lost 6 bases and J lost 3 bases. CDR1 is LNHDA and CDR2 is SQIVND in the germline V gene (reference sequence). CDR3 length: 14 amino acids. The CDR3 protein is CASSVGTNYNEQFF. In DNA form, the CDR3 reads TGTGCCAGTAGCGTCGGGACTAACTACAATGAGCAGTTCTTC.

The chain carries TRBV24-1 and TRBJ2-2, with TRBD2 identical over 12 bases. Germline values: CDR1 KGHDR, CDR2 SFDVKD. V lost 5 bases, J lost 0 bases, and 6 bases stayed unmatched. The CDR3 contains 18 residues. CDR3 sequence (DNA): TGTGCCACCAGTGGGAGACTAGCGGGGGACCCGAACACCGGGGAGCTGTTTTTT. Protein sequence: CATSGRLAGDPNTGELFF.

The CDR3 sequence is CASSLDWGQPQHF. CDR3 coding DNA: TGTGCCAGCAGCTTAGATTGGGGTCAGCCCCAGCATTTT. The chain carries TRBV7-2 and TRBJ1-5; no reliable D call. The CDR3 contains 13 residues. Germline V lookup: CDR1 SGHTA, CDR2 FQGNSA. With 1 base removed from V and 6 bases from J, the gap between germline ends came to 7 bases.

The CDR3 protein is CASSFGGLAGAGTRGNEQFF. For the CDR3, the DNA is TGTGCCAGTAGTTTTGGGGGGCTAGCGGGAGCAGGTACGAGAGGGAATGAGCAGTTCTTC. The chain recombines TRBV19 with TRBJ2-1, with 10 positions matching TRBD2. Trimming cost V 5 bases and J 7 bases; bases outside gene matches: 23. The CDR3 runs 20 residues. The germline CDR1 and CDR2 sequences are LNHDA and SQIVND (reference sequence).

The V call is TRBV23-1, the J call TRBJ2-1, with D perhaps given as TRBD1 or TRBD2 (5 bases each). TRBV23-1 is known as an ORF, though its function is uncertain. This CDR3 comprises 17 residues. V gave up 6 bases and J gave up 8 bases, with 26 bases separating them. The CDR3, as DNA: TGCGCCAGCAGCCCAAGGCCTCCGGGACCAGCACCCCATGAGCAGTTCTTC. It yields the protein CASSPRPPGPAPHEQFF.

This clone was observed once. This chain uses TRBV5-1 with TRBJ2-5; D unclear. The CDR3 has 14 amino acids. V dropped 6 bases and J dropped 0 bases, with 12 bases sitting between them. Germline V gene data show CDR1 as SGHRS and CDR2 as YFSETQ. The CDR3 loop is CASMRSSNQETQYF. In DNA form, the CDR3 reads TGCGCCAGCATGCGGAGCTCAAACCAAGAGACCCAGTACTTC. The full variable domain, with the rest looked up from reference TRBV5-1 and TRBJ2-5, is KAGVTQTPRYLIKTRGQQVTLSCSPISGHRSVSWYQQTPGQGLQFLFEYFSETQRNKGNFPGRFSGRQFSNSRSEMNVSTLELGDSALYLCASMRSSNQETQYFGPGTRLLVL.

A note on this clone: The junction shows a germline mismatch at one end, possibly a read error. The CDR3 protein is CASSLDRGSYEQYF. Here the CDR3 DNA reads TGTGCCAGCAGCCTAGACAGGGGTAGTTACGAGCAGTACTTC. This chain links TRBV11-3 with TRBJ2-7, with 8 bases aligning to TRBD1. The CDR3 consists of 14 residues. The germline V gene has CDR1 SGHNT and CDR2 YENEEA.

V usage is TRBV4-1 and J usage is TRBJ1-2; D gene unclear. This CDR3 has 15 residues. Trimming pared 3 bases from V and 6 bases from J, leaving 17 bases between. Germline values: CDR1 MGHRA, CDR2 YSYEKL. In DNA form, the CDR3 reads TGCGCCAGCAGCCATGTATTAATCAGGAGAAATGGCTACACCTTC. Translation gives CASSHVLIRRNGYTF.

V gene TRBV19 combines with J gene TRBJ1-1, with 8 bases matching TRBD1. Trimming at V came to 6 bases and at J to 7 bases, leaving 7 bases not matched to a gene. CDR1 and CDR2 from the germline V gene are LNHDA and SQIVND (reference sequence). The CDR3 sequence is 13 residues long. CDR3: CASRPQGESEAFF. The CDR3 DNA follows: TGTGCCAGTAGACCACAGGGGGAGAGTGAAGCTTTCTTT. Supplemented by reference TRBV19 and TRBJ1-1, the full variable domain reads DGGITQSPKYLFRKEGQNVTLSCEQNLNHDAMYWYRQDPGQGLRLIYYSQIVNDFQKGDIAEGYSVSREKKESFPLTVTSAQKNPTAFYLCASRPQGESEAFFGQGTRLTVV.

The gene calls are TRBV6-5 and TRBJ1-1; TRBD1 is a possible D gene (5 bases). V was clipped by 6 bases and J by 3 bases, with 17 bases between them. The CDR3 runs 15 residues. CDR1 MNHEY and CDR2 SVGAGI come from the germline V gene. The CDR3 spells CASSPFESRDTEAFF. The DNA for the CDR3 is TGTGCCAGCAGCCCATTCGAGAGCAGGGACACTGAAGCTTTCTTT.

The V and J genes are TRBV29-1 and TRBJ1-1; D not certain. This CDR3 spans 14 amino acids. The V end lost 4 bases, the J end lost 7 bases, and 19 bases lay between the germline ends. Germline V gene sequence: CDR1 SQVTM, CDR2 ANQGSEA. The CDR3 loop is CSVVWVGSLGEAFF. Written as DNA, the CDR3 is TGCAGCGTTGTCTGGGTAGGATCCCTTGGTGAAGCTTTCTTT.

The V gene is TRBV7-9, the J gene TRBJ1-2; no definite D call. V lost 3 bases, J lost 6 bases, and 11 bases lay in between. The CDR3 extends over 13 amino acids. Per germline, CDR1 SEHNR and CDR2 FQNEAQ (reference sequence). The CDR3 bases are TGTGCCAGCAGCTTGAGCGATCCCCATGGCTACACCTTC. This gives the protein CASSLSDPHGYTF.

This sequence joins TRBV7-2 and TRBJ2-7, with 14 nucleotides matching TRBD2. After removal of 1 base from V and 4 bases from J, the junction contained 3 bases not matched to a gene. This CDR3 has 16 amino acids. CDR1 SGHTA and CDR2 FQGNSA come from the germline V gene. CDR3 sequence: CASSLGLAGGAYEQYF. The CDR3 DNA sequence: TGTGCCAGCAGCTTAGGACTAGCGGGAGGGGCATACGAGCAGTACTTC.

This sequence joins TRBV7-3 and TRBJ2-5; 8 bases are shared with TRBD2. Germline V CDR1 and CDR2: SGHTA, FQGTGA. This CDR3 region has 13 residues. Trimming took 3 bases from V and 3 from J; bases not matched to a gene: 0. CDR3 protein: CASSFSGEETQYF. As DNA, the CDR3 is TGTGCCAGCAGCTTTAGCGGGGAAGAGACCCAGTACTTC.

This clone was observed a handful of times. The chain uses TRBV19 and TRBJ1-5, with 8 bases aligning to TRBD1. The CDR3 is made up of 16 amino acids. Germline V gene lookup returns CDR1 LNHDA and CDR2 SQIVND (reference sequence). With 3 bases clipped from V and 4 bases from J, the junction kept 8 bases outside the gene matches. CDR3: CASSMGQAGPNQPQHF. In nucleotides, the CDR3 is TGTGCCAGTAGTATGGGACAGGCAGGTCCGAATCAGCCCCAGCATTTT.

The genes are TRBV7-2 and TRBJ2-3; D may be TRBD2 (7 bases). Germline V lookup: CDR1 SGHTA, CDR2 FQGNSA. The CDR3 spans 15 residues. Trimming took 1 base from V and 3 from J, leaving 11 bases between them. In DNA, the CDR3 is TGTGCCAGCAGCTTAGGGGGGGGCATTACAGATACGCAGTATTTT. This sequence encodes CASSLGGGITDTQYF.

This chain joins TRBV28 and TRBJ2-7, with D tentatively TRBD2 (6 bases). There are 15 residues in the CDR3. V was trimmed by 6 bases and J by 0 bases, leaving 15 bases between them. Germline CDR1 is MDHEN and CDR2 is SYDVKM. This CDR3 is CASSPRRGSSYEQYF. The CDR3 DNA reads TGTGCCAGCAGCCCCAGGAGGGGCAGCTCCTACGAGCAGTACTTC.